This T cell receptor beta chain is from a study of shared clonotypes between healthy human individuals. Comment on this clone: The antigen remains undetermined.

Running of the assay took place at deep level. TCRdb keeps only in-frame clones here, not all; method: immunoSEQ multiplex PCR. Among about 1 million clones listed, roughly 75% were seen once. Memory CD4+ cells were the fraction left after CD45RA+ naive selection. Overall study findings and caveats: As a rule, naive subsets had a larger estimated richness than memory subsets.

The source material was memory CD4+ T cells sorted from blood. The subset: CD45RA-negative fraction. The source of this sequence is a man younger than 35 in good health.

CDR3 nucleotide sequence: TGCGCCAGCAGTGAGGGAAGGACAGTCGTGGGGAATCAGCCCCAGCATTTT. As protein: CASSEGRTVVGNQPQHF. This chain uses TRBV10-2 with TRBJ1-5; a weak D match, TRBD1 (6 bases). Germline loops: CDR1 WSHSY, CDR2 SAAADI. The CDR3 spans 17 residues. Trimming took off 2 bases at V and 4 bases at J, with 18 bases between the two ends.